This T cell receptor beta chain was sequenced for a study of PD-1 blockade in classical Hodgkin lymphoma. General study points: The CD4+ diversity rise by C4D1 was clearest in complete responders.

Produced via immunoSEQ multiplex PCR; TCRdb's table is partial and in-frame only. The data show approximately 8,000 clones, around three quarters seen once. A note on this clone: Its cognate antigen is unknown.

The time point is: cycle 4 day 1 (C4D1), after 5 to 7 weeks of nivolumab. Autologous stem cell transplantation was followed by relapse in every patient, and brentuximab vedotin exposure varied. Complete response, partial response or progressive disease was recorded as best response. This receptor was obtained from a human donor with classical Hodgkin lymphoma. Sequencing was performed on peripheral blood mononuclear cells (PBMCs), taken before the fourth cycle of nivolumab.

The CDR3 loop reads CASSQGAYNYGYTF. CDR3 nucleotides: TGTGCCAGCAGTCAGGGGGCTTATAACTATGGCTACACCTTC. V is TRBV6-9 and J is TRBJ1-2; 8 nucleotides align to TRBD1. V lost 5 bases, J lost 1 base, and 3 bases stayed unmatched. CDR3 length: 14 amino acids. The V gene's germline CDR1 is MNHGY and CDR2 SVAAGI.